This T cell receptor beta chain was sequenced during a study of blood T cell repertoires in COVID-19. Across the whole study: The United States, Italy and Spain provided the acute and convalescent COVID-19 samples. Sample material is recorded as cDNA or gDNA derived from T cells, B-cell-depleted T cells, or PBMCs.

Original analysis: The assay estimated nucleated cells by amplifying reference gene primers. Libraries were prepared by immunoSEQ multiplex PCR; TCRdb keeps only in-frame clonotypes and omits some of them. V and J calls and clone size are those listed in that table; D and trimming were worked out from the DNA. The sample lists approximately 140,000 clones; about 86% were seen once. Germline lookup yields CDR1 SGHTA and CDR2 FQGTGA. Losses at the gene ends were 4 bases for V and 6 bases for J; bases not matched to a gene: 3. There are 14 residues in the CDR3. The receptor was derived from an older man with acute or convalescent COVID-19. This chain uses TRBV7-3 with TRBJ2-1, with 10 nucleotides matching TRBD2. The sample comprised peripheral blood. The chain's CDR3 is CASSWIAGGNEQFF. The CDR3 bases are TGTGCCAGCAGCTGGATAGCGGGAGGCAATGAGCAGTTCTTC. The full variable domain, with the rest looked up from reference TRBV7-3 and TRBJ2-1, is GAGVSQTPSNKVTEKGKYVELRCDPISGHTALYWYRQSLGQGPEFLIYFQGTGAADDSGLPNDRFFAVRPEGSVSTLKIQRTERGDSAVYLCASSWIAGGNEQFFGPGTRLTVL.